The 19 T cell receptor beta chains in this list originate from one sample, sequenced in a study of T cell repertoires in cytomegalovirus infection. TCRdb re-called the reads through MiXCR, storing one row per CDR3 protein. The sample has under 200,000 distinct CDR3 sequences, more than 9% seen once. Source material: PBMCs. The receptors come from a human donor in good health (CMV status not recorded). Some clones in this sample may be carry-over from other donors' samples.

This clonotype was observed at least ten times. The junction and the germline gene differ at one end; a read error may be behind it. This chain links TRBV10-3 with TRBJ2-7; D may correspond to TRBD1 or TRBD2 (5 bases each). The CDR3 runs to 16 residues. Germline CDR1 ENHRY, CDR2 SYGVKD. DNA of the CDR3: TGTGCCATCACTGAGGGGACCACTTCGGGGACCAACGAGCAGTACTTC. It specifies CAITEGTTSGTNEQYF.

This clonotype was found many times. V usage is TRBV5-6 and J usage is TRBJ2-1, with a possible D match to TRBD2 (5 bases). Trimming cost V 2 bases and J 12 bases, with 15 bases left between them. CDR1 and CDR2 (germline): SGHDT, YYEEEE. The CDR3 consists of 13 residues. DNA of the CDR3: TGTGCCAGCAGCTTTTTCAGTGGAGGTGGGCAGTTCTTC. As protein: CASSFFSGGGQFF.

This clonotype was found a few times. The rearrangement links TRBV6-1 to TRBJ1-5, with D perhaps matching TRBD1 (5 bases). Looked up from germline, CDR1 is MNHNS and CDR2 is SASEGT. Trimming removed 5 bases from V and 1 base from J, with 12 bases in between. The CDR3 length is 15 residues. CDR3 residues: CASSRDLGSNQPQHF. The DNA of the CDR3 is TGTGCCAGCAGTCGGGACCTAGGAAGCAATCAGCCCCAGCATTTT.

The chain recombines TRBV6-2 or TRBV6-3 with TRBJ1-1; possibly TRBD1 for D (5 bases). Germline lookup yields CDR1 MNHEY and CDR2 SVGEGT. This CDR3 region has 17 residues. V was trimmed by 7 bases and J by 0 bases, leaving 21 bases between them. The CDR3 nucleotides read TGTGCCAGCAAGCTAAGGAACCCCCGGGGCATGAACACTGAAGCTTTCTTT. Protein sequence: CASKLRNPRGMNTEAFF.

V is TRBV7-2 and J is TRBJ2-1; 10 nucleotides line up with TRBD2. The CDR3 has 17 amino acids. After removal of 1 base from V and 8 bases from J, the junction contained 11 bases not matched to a gene. Germline-derived CDR1 and CDR2 are SGHTA and FQGNSA. The chain's CDR3 is CASSLEPAGGIWDEQFF. For the CDR3, the DNA is TGTGCCAGCAGCTTAGAGCCAGCGGGGGGGATTTGGGATGAGCAGTTCTTC.

This clonotype came up many times. The rearrangement links TRBV12-3 or TRBV12-4 to TRBJ1-2; D ambiguous. V was pared by 6 bases and J by 4 bases, with 12 bases between. The CDR3 is 13 amino acids. The CDR3 nucleotides read TGTGCCAGCAGCCCCGGACGGAGCTATGGCTACACCTTC. Amino acids: CASSPGRSYGYTF.

This clonotype was counted only a few times. J is TRBJ2-1 and V is TRBV28; D unresolved. CDR1 is MDHEN, CDR2 SYDVKM, per germline. V lost 1 base to trimming and J lost 9 bases, with 10 bases between them. The CDR3 has 13 residues. The CDR3 sequence is CASSLSNRLEQFF. In DNA form, the CDR3 reads TGTGCCAGCAGTTTATCTAACCGACTTGAGCAGTTCTTC.

The chain is built from TRBV19 and TRBJ2-3; D not certain. The V end lost 10 bases, the J end lost 4 bases, and 9 bases lay between the germline ends. This CDR3 comprises 11 residues. Germline V gene lookup returns CDR1 LNHDA and CDR2 SQIVND (reference sequence). The CDR3 sequence: CAMPQADTQYF. As DNA, the CDR3 is TGTGCCATGCCGCAGGCAGATACGCAGTATTTT.

With respect to this clonotype: With a much larger clone just one base away, this may be a read error. The V and J genes are TRBV7-8 and TRBJ2-3; 9 positions agree with TRBD2. The CDR3 is made up of 19 amino acids. Germline CDR1 and CDR2: SGHVS and FQNEAQ. The CDR3: CASGLVWLAGSRGTDTQYF. For the CDR3, the DNA is TGTGCCAGCGGCTTAGTTTGGCTAGCGGGGTCACGAGGCACAGATACGCAGTATTTT.

The chain is built from TRBV28 and TRBJ1-1, with 7 bases fitting TRBD1. The CDR3 loop spans 17 amino acids. From germline, CDR1 is MDHEN and CDR2 SYDVKM. Germline trimming cut 0 bases from V and 5 bases from J; bases unmatched to any gene: 12. The CDR3 loop is CASSLWSNRGGLTEAFF. The CDR3 coding sequence is TGTGCCAGCAGTTTATGGTCTAACAGGGGAGGCCTAACTGAAGCTTTCTTT.

This clonotype was recorded at least ten times. The genes are TRBV7-2 and TRBJ1-1; D gene unclear. The CDR3 is 14 amino acids. V was shortened by 0 bases and J by 4 bases, with 9 bases between the two germline ends. CDR1 is SGHTA and CDR2 is FQGNSA in the germline V gene. The CDR3 protein is CASSLARWGTEAFF. The CDR3 DNA reads as TGTGCCAGCAGCTTAGCACGGTGGGGCACTGAAGCTTTCTTT.

This chain connects TRBV23-1 to TRBJ2-3; a possible D gene is TRBD1 (6 bases). TRBV23-1 is placed among ORFs of uncertain function. The length of the CDR3 is 15 residues. Trimming cost V 6 bases and J 0 bases, with 13 bases left between them. The DNA for the CDR3 is TGCGCCAGCAGCCCCGGGACAACTAGCACAGATACGCAGTATTTT. Protein: CASSPGTTSTDTQYF.

This clonotype came up many times. The CDR3 DNA reads TGTGCCAGCAGCTTAGAGGGACAGCAATACAATGAGCAGTTCTTC. It is translated as CASSLEGQQYNEQFF. This sequence joins TRBV7-2 and TRBJ2-1; TRBD1 matches at 7 bases. Germline V gives CDR1 SGHTA, CDR2 FQGNSA. The J segment lost 4 bases and the V segment lost 1 base, leaving 4 bases of the junction unmatched. CDR3 length: 15 amino acids.

This clonotype was found a few times. The V and J genes are TRBV12-3 or TRBV12-4 and TRBJ1-1; D remains ambiguous. V was trimmed by 5 bases and J by 6 bases, leaving 10 bases between them. The CDR3 has 12 amino acids. CDR3 region: CASSPITAEAFF. The CDR3 nucleotides are TGTGCCAGCAGTCCCATCACAGCTGAAGCTTTCTTT.

The table lists this clonotype with many counts. The gene calls are TRBV7-2 and TRBJ2-1; 11 positions agree with TRBD2. The CDR3 runs 14 residues. Trimming removed 8 bases from V and 9 bases from J; junction bases left unmatched: 9. Germline V gene sequence: CDR1 SGHTA, CDR2 FQGNSA. The CDR3 here is CASLAGGGWGEQFF. CDR3 bases: TGTGCCAGCCTAGCGGGAGGAGGGTGGGGTGAGCAGTTCTTC.

Only a few counts were recorded for this clonotype. CDR3 protein: CASSLPPTGSGRYEQYF. CDR3 nucleotides: TGTGCCAGCAGTTTGCCCCCAACCGGTAGCGGGAGATACGAGCAGTACTTC. The chain recombines TRBV28 with TRBJ2-7, with 9 bases that match TRBD2. The CDR3 spans 17 residues. After removal of 3 bases from V and 4 bases from J, the junction contained 13 bases not matched to a gene. Germline V gene lookup returns CDR1 MDHEN and CDR2 SYDVKM. Combining the CDR3 with reference TRBV28 and TRBJ2-7 gives the whole variable domain DVKVTQSSRYLVKRTGEKVFLECVQDMDHENMFWYRQDPGLGLRLIYFSYDVKMKEKGDIPEGYSVSREKKERFSLILESASTNQTSMYLCASSLPPTGSGRYEQYFGPGTRLTVT.

This clonotype was observed at least ten times. The chain employs TRBV7-3 and TRBJ2-1; 12 nucleotides line up with TRBD2. Unmatched junction bases numbered 8, after V lost 6 bases and J lost 8 bases. The CDR3 contains 15 residues. The germline CDR1 and CDR2 sequences are SGHTA and FQGTGA. The DNA for the CDR3 is TGTGCCAGCAGTCTAGCGGGAGGGAGTACCGATGAGCAGTTCTTC. This gives the protein CASSLAGGSTDEQFF.

This clonotype has a count of ten or more. The rearrangement joins TRBV7-2 to TRBJ2-3, with D possibly being TRBD2 (5 bases). The CDR3 covers 12 residues. Deletions cut 5 bases from V and 13 bases from J, with 16 bases between. The germline CDR1 and CDR2 sequences are SGHTA and FQGNSA. CDR3 sequence (DNA): TGTGCCAGCAGCCCCCCTGGGATGGGAGAGTATTTT. It translates to CASSPPGMGEYF.

The chain uses TRBV10-3 and TRBJ1-2, with D uncertain. The CDR3 contains 11 residues. Germline loops: CDR1 ENHRY, CDR2 SYGVKD. Trimming stripped 4 bases from V and 7 bases from J, with 7 bases between. The CDR3 nucleotides read TGTGCCATCAGTGGTAGTTCTGGCTACACCTTC. Protein product: CAISGSSGYTF.